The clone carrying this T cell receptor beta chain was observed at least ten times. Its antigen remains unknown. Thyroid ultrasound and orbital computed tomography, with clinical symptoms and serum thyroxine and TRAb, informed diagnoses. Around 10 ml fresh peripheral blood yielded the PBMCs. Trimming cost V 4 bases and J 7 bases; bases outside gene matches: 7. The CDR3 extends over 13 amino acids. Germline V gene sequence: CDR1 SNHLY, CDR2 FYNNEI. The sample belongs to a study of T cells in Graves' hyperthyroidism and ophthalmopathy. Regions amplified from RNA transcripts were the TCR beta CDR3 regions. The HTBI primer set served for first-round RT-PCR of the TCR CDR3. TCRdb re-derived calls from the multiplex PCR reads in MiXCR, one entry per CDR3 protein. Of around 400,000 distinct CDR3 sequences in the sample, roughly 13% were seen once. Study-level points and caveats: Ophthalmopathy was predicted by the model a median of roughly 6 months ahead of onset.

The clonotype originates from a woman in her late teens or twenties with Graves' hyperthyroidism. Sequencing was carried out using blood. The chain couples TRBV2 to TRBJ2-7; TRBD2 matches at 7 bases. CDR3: CASSARGSGEQYF. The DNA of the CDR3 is TGTGCCAGCAGTGCGCGCGGGAGTGGTGAGCAGTACTTC. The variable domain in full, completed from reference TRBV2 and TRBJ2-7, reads EPEVTQTPSHQVTQMGQEVILRCVPISNHLYFYWYRQILGQKVEFLVSFYNNEISEKSEIFDDQFSVERPDGSNFTLKIRSTKLEDSAMYFCASSARGSGEQYFGPGTRLTVT.